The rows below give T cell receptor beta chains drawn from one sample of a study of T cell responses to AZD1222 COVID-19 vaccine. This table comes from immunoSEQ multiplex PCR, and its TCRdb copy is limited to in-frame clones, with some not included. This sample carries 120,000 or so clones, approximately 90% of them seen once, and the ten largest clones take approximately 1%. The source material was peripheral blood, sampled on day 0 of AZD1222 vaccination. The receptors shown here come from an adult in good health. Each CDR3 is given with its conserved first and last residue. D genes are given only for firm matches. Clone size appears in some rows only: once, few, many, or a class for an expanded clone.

TGCAGCGTTGAGGGGGGGCGGACCTACGAGCAGTACTTC	CSVEGGRTYEQYF	NA	TRBV29-1	NA	TRBJ2-7
TGCAGTGCTAGAATCGGCTATGAGCAGTTCTTC	CSARIGYEQFF	NA	TRBV20-1	NA	TRBJ2-1
TGTGCCAGCTCACCCACCCGGGACACAGAAAAACTGTTTTTT	CASSPTRDTEKLFF	NA	TRBV18	NA	TRBJ1-4
TGTGCCAGCAGTGAAGCGTGGACTAGAACCCAAGAGACCCAGTACTTC	CASSEAWTRTQETQYF	TRBD2	TRBV2	NA	TRBJ2-5
TGTGCCAGCAGCCCTGCCCTTGATAATGAGCAGTTCTTC	CASSPALDNEQFF	NA	TRBV7-9	NA	TRBJ2-1
TGTGCCAGCAGCCCCCTCCCTAGCGGGAGGAAGATAGATACGCAGTATTTT	CASSPLPSGRKIDTQYF	TRBD2	TRBV3-1/TRBV3-2	NA	TRBJ2-3
TGTGCCAGCAGCGTAAGTCGGCAGGGTGAGCTGTTTTTT	CASSVSRQGELFF	NA	TRBV9	NA	TRBJ2-2
TGCGCCAGCAGTCGAGACAGGGTCCGTCCTGAAGCTTTCTTT	CASSRDRVRPEAFF	TRBD1	TRBV23-1	NA	TRBJ1-1
TGTGCCAGCAGTTACGAGAGGGGGGGGCGTCAGCCCCAGCATTTT	CASSYERGGRQPQHF	NA	TRBV6-5	NA	TRBJ1-5
TGCGCCAGCAGCCCCGGCGGGGTACAGAACAATGAGCAGTTCTTC	CASSPGGVQNNEQFF	NA	TRBV5-1	NA	TRBJ2-1
TGTGCCACCAGTGACAACAGGGTTGGAGAAAGAGGCTACACCTTC	CATSDNRVGERGYTF	NA	TRBV24-1	NA	TRBJ1-2
TGTGCCAGCAGTGAAGGCGGCCGCCGGGCCAAAAACATTCAGTACTTC	CASSEGGRRAKNIQYF	NA	TRBV6-1	once	TRBJ2-4
TGTGCCAGCAGCGACACAAACATTCAGTACTTC	CASSDTNIQYF	NA	TRBV6-5	few	TRBJ2-4
TGTGCCAGCTCACAATGGAAGGGTGACGGCTACACCTTC	CASSQWKGDGYTF	NA	TRBV18	NA	TRBJ1-2
TGTGCCACCAGCAGAGATCCCCTCGGGAGCTCTGGAAACACCGTATATTTT	CATSRDPLGSSGNTVYF	NA	TRBV15	once	TRBJ1-3
TGTGCCAGCAGAACTACAGGGGGCACTGAAGCTTTCTTT	CASRTTGGTEAFF	TRBD1	TRBV12-3/TRBV12-4	NA	TRBJ1-1
TGTGCCAGCAGACCCCCTGGACTAGCGGGCAATGAGCAGTTCTTC	CASRPPGLAGNEQFF	TRBD2	TRBV11-2	NA	TRBJ2-1
TGTGCCACCAGTGATTTGCGGGACGGGACTAGCGGGAGAGCCCCCACAGATACGCAGTATTTT	CATSDLRDGTSGRAPTDTQYF	TRBD2	TRBV24-1	NA	TRBJ2-3
TGTGCCAGCAGACGGGACACCAACTATGGCTACACCTTC	CASRRDTNYGYTF	NA	TRBV2	NA	TRBJ1-2
TGCAGCGTTGCAGGATTGGGCCTTGGGTATGGCTACACCTTC	CSVAGLGLGYGYTF	NA	TRBV29-1	NA	TRBJ1-2
TGTGCCATCAGTGAGTCTTATGGGGGCTTCTACGAGCAGTACTTC	CAISESYGGFYEQYF	NA	TRBV10-3	NA	TRBJ2-7
TGTGCCAGCAGTTTATTGGTAGGAAGTAATGAAAAACTGTTTTTT	CASSLLVGSNEKLFF	NA	TRBV28	NA	TRBJ1-4
TGTGCCAGCAGCCCAGGGGGCAATGAGCAGTTCTTC	CASSPGGNEQFF	TRBD1	TRBV7-8	once	TRBJ2-1
TGTGCCAGCACCGGACCCCGCGCTGAAGCCTCCTACGAGCAGTACTTC	CASTGPRAEASYEQYF	NA	TRBV2	NA	TRBJ2-7